The following is a T cell receptor (beta chain) sequence with its context. As yet, its antigen is unknown. This sample stems from a study of T cell repertoires in cytomegalovirus infection. This CDR3 has 16 amino acids. From germline, CDR1 is SGHTA and CDR2 FQGNSA. Between the trimmed V and J ends, which lost 1 base and 4 bases, there was a span of 16 bases. TCRdb passed the reads through MiXCR, listing each CDR3 protein once. The data show under 70,000 distinct CDR3 sequences, about 33% seen once. Sequencing was carried out using PBMCs, sequenced either directly or after in vitro stimulation (not recorded which). The sequence was obtained from a human donor in good health (CMV status not recorded). Some clones in this sample may be carry-over from other donors' samples. The gene calls are TRBV7-2 and TRBJ1-2; D is ambiguous. The CDR3 DNA follows: TGTGCCAGCAGCTTAGGGGGATCGGTTTCTACCTATGGCTACACCTTC. The encoded protein is CASSLGGSVSTYGYTF.